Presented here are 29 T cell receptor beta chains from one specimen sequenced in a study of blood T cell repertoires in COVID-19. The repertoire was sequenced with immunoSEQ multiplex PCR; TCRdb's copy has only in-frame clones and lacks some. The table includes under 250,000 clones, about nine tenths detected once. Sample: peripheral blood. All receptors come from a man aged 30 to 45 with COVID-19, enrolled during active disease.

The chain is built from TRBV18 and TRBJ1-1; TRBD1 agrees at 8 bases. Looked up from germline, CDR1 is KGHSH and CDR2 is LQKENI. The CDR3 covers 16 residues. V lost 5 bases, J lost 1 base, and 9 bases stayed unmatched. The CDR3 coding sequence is TGTGCCAGCTCATACACAGGGGGGCGAGCGAACACTGAAGCTTTCTTT. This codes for CASSYTGGRANTEAFF.

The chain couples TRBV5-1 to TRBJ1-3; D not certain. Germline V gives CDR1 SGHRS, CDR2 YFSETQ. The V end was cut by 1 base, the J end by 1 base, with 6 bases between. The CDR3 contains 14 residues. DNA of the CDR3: TGCGCCAGCAGCTTGTCAGTATCTGGAAACACCATATATTTT. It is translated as CASSLSVSGNTIYF.

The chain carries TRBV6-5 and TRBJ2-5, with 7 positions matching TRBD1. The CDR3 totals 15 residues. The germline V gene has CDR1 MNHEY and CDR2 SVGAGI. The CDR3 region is CAIAPRGGFKETQYF. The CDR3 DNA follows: TGTGCGATTGCACCGCGAGGGGGCTTTAAAGAGACCCAGTACTTC.

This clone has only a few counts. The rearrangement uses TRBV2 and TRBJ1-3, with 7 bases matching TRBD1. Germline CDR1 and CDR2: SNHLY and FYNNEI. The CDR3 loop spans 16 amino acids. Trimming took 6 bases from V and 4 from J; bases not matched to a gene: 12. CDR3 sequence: CASRYPAGQPGNTIYF. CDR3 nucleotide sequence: TGTGCCAGCAGGTACCCCGCGGGACAGCCAGGAAACACCATATATTTT.

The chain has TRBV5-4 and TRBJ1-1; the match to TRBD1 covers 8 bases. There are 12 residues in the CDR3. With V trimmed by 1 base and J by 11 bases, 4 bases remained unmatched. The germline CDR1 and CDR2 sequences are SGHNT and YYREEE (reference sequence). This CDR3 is CASSLPDRDAFF. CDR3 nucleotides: TGTGCCAGCAGCTTGCCGGACAGGGACGCTTTCTTT. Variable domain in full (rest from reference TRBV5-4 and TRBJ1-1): ETGVTQSPTHLIKTRGQQVTLRCSSQSGHNTVSWYQQALGQGPQFIFQYYREEENGRGNFPPRFSGLQFPNYSSELNVNALELDDSALYLCASSLPDRDAFFGQGTRLTVV.

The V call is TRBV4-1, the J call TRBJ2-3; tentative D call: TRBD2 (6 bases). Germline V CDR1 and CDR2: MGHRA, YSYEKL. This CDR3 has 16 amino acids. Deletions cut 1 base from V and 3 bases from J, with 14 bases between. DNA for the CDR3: TGCGCCAGCAGCCAAGCTCGGGGGATGGTTACAGATACGCAGTATTTT. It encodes CASSQARGMVTDTQYF.

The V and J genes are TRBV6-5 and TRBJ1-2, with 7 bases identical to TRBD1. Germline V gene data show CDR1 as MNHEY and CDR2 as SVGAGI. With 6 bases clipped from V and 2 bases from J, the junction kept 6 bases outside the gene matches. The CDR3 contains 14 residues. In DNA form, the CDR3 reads TGTGCCAGCAGGGGGGGACAGCGGAACTATGGCTACACCTTC. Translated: CASRGGQRNYGYTF.

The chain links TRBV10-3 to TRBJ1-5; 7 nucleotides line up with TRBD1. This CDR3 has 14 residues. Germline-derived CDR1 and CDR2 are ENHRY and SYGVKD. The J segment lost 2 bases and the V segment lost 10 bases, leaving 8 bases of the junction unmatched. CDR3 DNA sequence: TGTGCCACACAGGGGACCTATGGCAATCAGCCCCAGCATTTT. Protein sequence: CATQGTYGNQPQHF.

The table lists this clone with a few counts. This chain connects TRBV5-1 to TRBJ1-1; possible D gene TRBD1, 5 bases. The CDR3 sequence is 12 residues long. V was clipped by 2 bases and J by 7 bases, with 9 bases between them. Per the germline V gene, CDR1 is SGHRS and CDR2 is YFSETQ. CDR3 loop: CASSLPGLEAFF. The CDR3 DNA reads TGCGCCAGCAGCTTACCGGGACTTGAAGCTTTCTTT.

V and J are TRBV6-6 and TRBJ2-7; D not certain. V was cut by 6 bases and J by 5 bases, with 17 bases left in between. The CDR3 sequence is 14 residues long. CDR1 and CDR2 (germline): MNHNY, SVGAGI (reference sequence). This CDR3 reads CASSYSTLPHEQYF. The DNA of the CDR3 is TGTGCCAGCAGCTATAGTACCCTTCCCCACGAGCAGTACTTC.

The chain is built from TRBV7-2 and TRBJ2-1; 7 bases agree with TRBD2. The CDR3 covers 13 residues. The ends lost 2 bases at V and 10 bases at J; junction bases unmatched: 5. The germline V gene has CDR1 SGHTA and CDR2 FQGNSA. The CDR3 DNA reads TGTGCCAGCAGCTTATTTCCGGGACTAGAGCAGTTCTTC. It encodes CASSLFPGLEQFF.

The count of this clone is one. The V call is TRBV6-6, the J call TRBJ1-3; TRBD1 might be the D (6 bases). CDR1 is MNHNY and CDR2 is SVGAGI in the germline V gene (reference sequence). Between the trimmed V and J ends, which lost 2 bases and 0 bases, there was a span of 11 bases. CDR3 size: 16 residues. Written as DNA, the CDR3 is TGTGCCAGCAGTTACGGGCGGACAGTCTCTGGAAACACCATATATTTT. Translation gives CASSYGRTVSGNTIYF.

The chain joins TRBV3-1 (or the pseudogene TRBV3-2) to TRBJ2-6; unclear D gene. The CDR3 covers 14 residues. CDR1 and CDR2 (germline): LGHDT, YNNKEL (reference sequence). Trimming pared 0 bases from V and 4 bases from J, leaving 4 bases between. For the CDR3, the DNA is TGTGCCAGCAGCCAAGACTACGGGGCCAACGTCCTGACTTTC. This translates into CASSQDYGANVLTF.

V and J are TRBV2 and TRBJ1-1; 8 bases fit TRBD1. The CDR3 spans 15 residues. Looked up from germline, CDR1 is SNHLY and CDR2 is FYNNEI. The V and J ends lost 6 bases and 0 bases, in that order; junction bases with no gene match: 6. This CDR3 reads CASSNRGDMNTEAFF. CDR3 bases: TGTGCCAGCAGCAACAGGGGGGACATGAACACTGAAGCTTTCTTT.

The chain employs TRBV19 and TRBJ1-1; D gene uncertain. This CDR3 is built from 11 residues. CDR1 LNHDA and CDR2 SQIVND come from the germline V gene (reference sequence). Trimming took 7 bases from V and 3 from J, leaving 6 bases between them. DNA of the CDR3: TGTGCCAGTACTATCTACACTGAAGCTTTCTTT. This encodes CASTIYTEAFF.

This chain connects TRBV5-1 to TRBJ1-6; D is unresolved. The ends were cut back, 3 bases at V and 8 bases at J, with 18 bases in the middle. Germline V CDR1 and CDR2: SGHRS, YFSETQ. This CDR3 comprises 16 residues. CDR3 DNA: TGCGCCAGCAGCTCGGCGGTCCGGGGTCTAGATTCACCCCTCCACTTT. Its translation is CASSSAVRGLDSPLHF.

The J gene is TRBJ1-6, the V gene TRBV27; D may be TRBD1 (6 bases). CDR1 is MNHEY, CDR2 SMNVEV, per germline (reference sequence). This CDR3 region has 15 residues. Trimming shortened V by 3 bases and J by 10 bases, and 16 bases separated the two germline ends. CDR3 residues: CASSFATGPNSPLHF. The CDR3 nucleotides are TGTGCCAGCAGTTTCGCGACAGGTCCCAACTCACCCCTCCACTTT.

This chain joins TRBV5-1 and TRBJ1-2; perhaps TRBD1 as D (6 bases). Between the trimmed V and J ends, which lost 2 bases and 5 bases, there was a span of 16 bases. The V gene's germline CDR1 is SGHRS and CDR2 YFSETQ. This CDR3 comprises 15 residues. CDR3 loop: CASSLFTQGKYGYTF. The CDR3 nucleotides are TGCGCCAGCAGCTTATTCACACAGGGAAAATATGGCTACACCTTC.

CDR3 region: CASSILAGALSTDTQYF. The CDR3 DNA follows: TGTGCCAGTAGTATACTAGCGGGGGCGCTTAGCACAGATACGCAGTATTTT. The chain carries TRBV19 and TRBJ2-3; 10 positions match TRBD2. The CDR3 length is 17 residues. Unmatched junction bases numbered 5, after V lost 2 bases and J lost 0 bases. From germline, CDR1 is LNHDA and CDR2 SQIVND (reference sequence).

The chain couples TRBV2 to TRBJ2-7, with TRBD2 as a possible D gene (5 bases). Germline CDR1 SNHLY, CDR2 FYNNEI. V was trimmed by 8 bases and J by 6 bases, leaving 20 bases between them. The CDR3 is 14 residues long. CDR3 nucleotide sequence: TGTGCCAGCGCCTCACTAGACTCCGGATCCGAGCAGTACTTC. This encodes CASASLDSGSEQYF.

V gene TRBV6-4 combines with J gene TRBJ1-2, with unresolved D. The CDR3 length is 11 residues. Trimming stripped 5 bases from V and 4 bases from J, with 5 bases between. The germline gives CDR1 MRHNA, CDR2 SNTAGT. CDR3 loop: CASSWAYGYTF. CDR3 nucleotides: TGTGCCAGCAGTTGGGCCTATGGCTACACCTTC.

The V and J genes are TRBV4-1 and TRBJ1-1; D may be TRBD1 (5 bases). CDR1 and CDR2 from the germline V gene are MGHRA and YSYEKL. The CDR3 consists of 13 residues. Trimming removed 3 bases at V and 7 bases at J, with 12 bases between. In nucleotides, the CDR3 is TGCGCCAGCAGCCACCCCGCCGGGGGTGAAGCTTTCTTT. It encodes CASSHPAGGEAFF.

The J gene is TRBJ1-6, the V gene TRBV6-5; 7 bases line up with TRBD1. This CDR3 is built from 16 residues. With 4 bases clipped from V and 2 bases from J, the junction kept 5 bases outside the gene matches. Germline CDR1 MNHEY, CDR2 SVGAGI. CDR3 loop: CASSFLQGPYNSPLHF. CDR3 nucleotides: TGTGCCAGCAGTTTCCTACAGGGGCCCTATAATTCACCCCTCCACTTT.

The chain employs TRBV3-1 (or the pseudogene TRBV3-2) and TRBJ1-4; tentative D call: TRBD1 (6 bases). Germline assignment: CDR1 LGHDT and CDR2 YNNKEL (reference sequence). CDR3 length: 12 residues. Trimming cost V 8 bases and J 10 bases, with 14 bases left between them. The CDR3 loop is CASLGQSGKLFF. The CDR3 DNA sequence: TGTGCCAGCTTGGGACAATCGGGAAAACTGTTTTTT.

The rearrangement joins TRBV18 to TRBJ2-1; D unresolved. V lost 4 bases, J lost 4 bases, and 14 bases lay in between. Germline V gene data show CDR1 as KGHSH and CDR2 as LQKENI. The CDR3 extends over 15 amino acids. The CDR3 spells CASSLQDKAYNEQFF. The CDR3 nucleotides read TGTGCCAGCTCACTCCAGGATAAGGCGTACAATGAGCAGTTCTTC.

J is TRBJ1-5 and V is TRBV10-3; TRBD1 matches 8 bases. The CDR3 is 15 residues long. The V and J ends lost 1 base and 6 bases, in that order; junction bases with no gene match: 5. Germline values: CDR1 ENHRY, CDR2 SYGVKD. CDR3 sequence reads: CAISEYTGGSQPQHF. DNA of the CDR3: TGTGCCATCAGTGAGTACACAGGGGGATCTCAGCCCCAGCATTTT.

CDR3 in amino acids: CASSVSSGGSYTDTQYF. CDR3 DNA sequence: TGCGCCAGCTCCGTGAGTAGCGGGGGGTCTTACACAGATACGCAGTATTTT. The gene calls are TRBV5-1 and TRBJ2-3; 10 nucleotides line up with TRBD2. The CDR3 runs 17 residues. Losses at the gene ends were 7 bases for V and 2 bases for J; bases not matched to a gene: 13. Germline-derived CDR1 and CDR2 are SGHRS and YFSETQ. Together with reference TRBV5-1 and TRBJ2-3, the CDR3 gives the full variable domain: KAGVTQTPRYLIKTRGQQVTLSCSPISGHRSVSWYQQTPGQGLQFLFEYFSETQRNKGNFPGRFSGRQFSNSRSEMNVSTLELGDSALYLCASSVSSGGSYTDTQYFGPGTRLTVL.

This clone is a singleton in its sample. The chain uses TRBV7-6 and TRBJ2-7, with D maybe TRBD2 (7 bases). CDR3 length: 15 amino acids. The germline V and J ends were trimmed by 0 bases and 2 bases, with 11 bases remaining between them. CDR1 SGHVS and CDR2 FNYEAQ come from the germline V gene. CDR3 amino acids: CASSLAAGATYEQYF. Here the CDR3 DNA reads TGTGCCAGCAGCTTAGCGGCGGGGGCGACCTACGAGCAGTACTTC.

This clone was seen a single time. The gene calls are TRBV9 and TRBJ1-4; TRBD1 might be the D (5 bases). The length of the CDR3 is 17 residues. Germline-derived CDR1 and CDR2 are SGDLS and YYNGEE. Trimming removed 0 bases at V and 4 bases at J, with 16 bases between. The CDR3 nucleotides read TGTGCCAGCAGCGTAGATAGCTCAGGGTCTGGTAATGAAAAACTGTTTTTT. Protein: CASSVDSSGSGNEKLFF.